These T cell receptor beta chains were read from a single sample in a study of cytomegalovirus exposure and HLA in healthy donors. Measured with immunoSEQ multiplex PCR; TCRdb has only the in-frame clones, and not every one. This sample has about 30,000 clones, with about 86% found just once. Specimen: PBMCs. Receptors originate from a boy younger than 18 in good health and CMV-seronegative. Each CDR3 is given without its conserved first and last residue. Fields, in order: clone size, V gene, CDR3 length, CDR3 protein. Some rows mark clone size as missing; the rest say once, few, many or name a class of expanded clone.

NA | TRBV5-8 | 15 | ASSLVGGSKSTDTQY
once | TRBV20-1 | 8 | SAEDYEQY
NA | TRBV2 | 16 | AIRPGLAGGLATYEQY
few | TRBV6-1 | 13 | AGLGTGFYTGELF
NA | TRBV27 | 13 | ASSLSTLRGTEAF
NA | TRBV4-2 | 15 | ASSQARGGLTTDTQY
once | TRBV4-3 | 12 | ASSTGQGSYGYT
NA | TRBV10-3 | 13 | AIRIAGGLWDEQF
once | TRBV11-2 | 16 | ASSLDPGKARLNNEQF
medium-sized | TRBV27 | 11 | ASSLSRPDTQY
NA | TRBV4-3 | 14 | ASSQDLSRKGNIQY
NA | TRBV11-1 | 12 | ASFAGIGVGELF
few | TRBV19 | 13 | ASSRTSGDYNEQF
NA | TRBV7-2 | 16 | ASSPARLAGGSYNEQF
NA | TRBV5-1 | 14 | ASSLDKIATNEKLF
NA | TRBV14 | 15 | ASSLYRDRSYNSPLH
NA | TRBV28 | 13 | ASSSPDRVYEKLF
NA | TRBV15 | 16 | ATSRDPPDRVRGNEQF
NA | TRBV6-1 | 13 | ASSEVRGMNTEAF
NA | TRBV7-9 | 12 | ASSLSLGADTQY
NA | TRBV28 | 13 | ASSDRTGMNTEAF
NA | TRBV29-1 | 14 | SVLPQQGDSGNTIY
NA | TRBV4-3 | 15 | ASSRRKTGGDGGELF
NA | TRBV19 | 13 | ASSIVETAYNEQF
once | TRBV5-4 | 13 | ASSFLDRAVGELF
NA | TRBV28 | 12 | ASSLPGVKSGYT
NA | TRBV19 | 11 | ASTPSGAGELF
NA | TRBV9 | 13 | ASSATLPSTDTQY
NA | TRBV7-2 | 13 | ASSLPLASSYEQY
NA | TRBV14 | 14 | ASSQGPQGVNTEAF
NA | TRBV5-6 | 10 | ATSRGGNEQF
few | TRBV5-6 | 11 | ASSLVQSYEQY
NA | TRBV7-6 | 13 | ASSEGTGSNQPQH
NA | TRBV4-2 | 11 | ASSRGQGEELF
NA | TRBV30 | 14 | AWRGNTGTESYEQY
NA | TRBV10-1 | 15 | ASSESKETGLISPLH
NA | TRBV28 | 13 | ASSFGDRPTYEQY